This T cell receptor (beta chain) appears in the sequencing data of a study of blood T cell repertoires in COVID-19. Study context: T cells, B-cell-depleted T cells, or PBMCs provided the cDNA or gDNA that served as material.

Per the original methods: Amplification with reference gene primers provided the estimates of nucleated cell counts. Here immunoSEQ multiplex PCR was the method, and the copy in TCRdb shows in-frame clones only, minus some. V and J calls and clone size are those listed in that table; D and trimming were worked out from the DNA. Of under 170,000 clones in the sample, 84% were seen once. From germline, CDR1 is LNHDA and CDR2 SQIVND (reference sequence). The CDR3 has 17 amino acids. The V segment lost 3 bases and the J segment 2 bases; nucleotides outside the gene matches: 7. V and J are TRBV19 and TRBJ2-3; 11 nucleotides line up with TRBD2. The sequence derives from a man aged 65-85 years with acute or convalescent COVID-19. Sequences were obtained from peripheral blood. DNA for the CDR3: TGTGCCAGTAGTATCCGCCGACTAGCGGGGATCACAGATACGCAGTATTTT. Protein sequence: CASSIRRLAGITDTQYF.